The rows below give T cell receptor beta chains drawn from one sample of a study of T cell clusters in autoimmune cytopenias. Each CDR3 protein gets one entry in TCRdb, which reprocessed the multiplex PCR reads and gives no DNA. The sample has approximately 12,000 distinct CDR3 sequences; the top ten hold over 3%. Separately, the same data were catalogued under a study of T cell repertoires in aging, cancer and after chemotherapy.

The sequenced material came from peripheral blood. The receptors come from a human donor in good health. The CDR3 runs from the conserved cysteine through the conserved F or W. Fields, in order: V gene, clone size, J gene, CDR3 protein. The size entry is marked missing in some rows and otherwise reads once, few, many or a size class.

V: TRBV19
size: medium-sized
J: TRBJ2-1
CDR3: CASRIKPGPGNNEQFF

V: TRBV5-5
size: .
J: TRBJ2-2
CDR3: CASSPGQGRITGELFF

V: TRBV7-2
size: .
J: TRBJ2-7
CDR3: CASSLGREYYEQYF

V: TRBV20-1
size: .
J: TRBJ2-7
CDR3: CSARSPLRRGVYEQYF

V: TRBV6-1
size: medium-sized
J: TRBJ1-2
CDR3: CASSEKGAAGPYGYTF

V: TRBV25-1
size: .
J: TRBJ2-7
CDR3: CASSSPDRYEQYF

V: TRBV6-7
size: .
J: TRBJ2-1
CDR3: CASMGTGNNEQFF

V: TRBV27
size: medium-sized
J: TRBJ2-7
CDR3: CASSLSGVAAYEQYF

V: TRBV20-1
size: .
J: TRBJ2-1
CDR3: CSAPRVGDYNEQFF

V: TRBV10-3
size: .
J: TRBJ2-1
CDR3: CAISESGGAYNEQFF

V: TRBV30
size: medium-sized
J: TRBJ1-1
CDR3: CAWSVHQWEAFF

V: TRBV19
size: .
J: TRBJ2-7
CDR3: CASSPLRTSGANEQYF

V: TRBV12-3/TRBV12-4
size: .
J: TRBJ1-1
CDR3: CAVVRQGWGQNTEAFF

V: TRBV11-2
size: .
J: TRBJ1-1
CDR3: CASSEQGQFRAFF

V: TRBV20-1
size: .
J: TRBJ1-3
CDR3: CSAIDNRVDSGNTIYF

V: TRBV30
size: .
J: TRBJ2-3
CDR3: CAWSAGQGGTDTQYF

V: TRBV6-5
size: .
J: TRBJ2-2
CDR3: CASSPRAGRELFF

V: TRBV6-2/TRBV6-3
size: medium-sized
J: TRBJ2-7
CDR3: CASTPGTGLYEQYF

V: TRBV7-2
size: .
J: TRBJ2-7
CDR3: CASSLLPEWGEQYF

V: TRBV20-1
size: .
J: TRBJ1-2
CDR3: CSASRQGQDYGYTF

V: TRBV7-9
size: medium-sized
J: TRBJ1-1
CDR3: CASSRDRGEAFF

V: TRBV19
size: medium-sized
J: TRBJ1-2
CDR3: CATATGRANYGYTF